The sequence of this T cell receptor (beta chain) was determined in a study of blood T cell repertoires in COVID-19. Background on the study: COVID-19 samples collected from the United States, Italy and Spain covered acute and convalescent phases.

Germline-derived CDR1 and CDR2 are GTSNPN and SVGIG (reference sequence). With V trimmed by 1 base and J by 2 bases, 9 bases remained unmatched. The CDR3 extends over 16 amino acids. Original methodology: Amplification of reference gene primers provided the estimated nucleated cell counts. The protocol was immunoSEQ multiplex PCR, while the TCRdb copy is restricted to in-frame clones and leaves out a portion. From that table come the V and J calls and clone size; the DNA was used to work out D and trimming. The profile shows 200,000 or so clones, under 90% of them singletons. This chain uses TRBV30 with TRBJ2-7; TRBD1 aligns across 9 bases. The source material was peripheral blood. The sequence was collected from an older woman who had recovered from COVID-19. This CDR3 is CAWSAFHRDRAYEQYF. Here the CDR3 DNA reads TGTGCCTGGAGTGCCTTCCACCGGGACAGGGCCTACGAGCAGTACTTC.